The rows below give T cell receptor beta chains drawn from one sample of a study of CD8+ T cells in alopecia areata. The repertoire was sequenced with immunoSEQ multiplex PCR; TCRdb's copy has only in-frame clones and lacks some. This sample yields approximately 89,000 clones, of which nearly 45% are seen a single time; around 0.8% belongs to the top ten. The sequencing sample was made of CD4+ T cells sorted from blood. The receptors originated from a human donor with alopecia areata. The CDR3 runs from the conserved cysteine through the conserved F or W. The D gene is left open where the match is weak.

j_gene,v_gene,d_gene,CDR3aa
TRBJ1-6,TRBV9,TRBD1,CASSVGQGDNSPLHF
TRBJ2-2,TRBV2,-,CASRVRALHTGELFF
TRBJ2-3,TRBV7-2,-,CASSRQTGGADTQYF
TRBJ2-4,TRBV30,TRBD1,CAQTGGRAKNIQYF
TRBJ2-3,TRBV5-1,TRBD2,CASSPTSGREDTQYF
TRBJ2-5,TRBV11-2,-,CASSAGQKETQYF
TRBJ2-1,TRBV30,TRBD2,CAWISGGRATFF
TRBJ2-7,TRBV11-2,-,CASSLESQAYEQYF
TRBJ2-3,TRBV2,-,CASLISGGGDTQYF
TRBJ2-7,TRBV29-1,TRBD2,CSVSGLAGQYF
TRBJ2-1,TRBV11-2,-,CASSLQAGWDEQFF
TRBJ2-3,TRBV29-1,TRBD1,CSARTGAGDTQYF
TRBJ2-1,TRBV4-1,TRBD2,CASSRGTSGINEQFF
TRBJ1-2,TRBV30,-,CAWRGSAYGYTF
TRBJ2-5,TRBV29-1,TRBD1,CSVGPTGEETQYF
TRBJ2-5,TRBV29-1,-,CSVGGVTQETQYF
TRBJ1-4,TRBV29-1,-,CSVGGSTNEKLFF
TRBJ2-7,TRBV10-3,TRBD1,CAISEAGGTGRLEQYF
TRBJ2-3,TRBV5-1,TRBD1,CASSFGGRGTTDTQYF
TRBJ1-5,TRBV28,-,CASSRTVNQPQHF
TRBJ2-7,TRBV29-1,TRBD1,CSVEGGTGAPVGQYF
TRBJ2-3,TRBV29-1,-,CSVDQGPSTDTQYF
TRBJ2-7,TRBV6-5,-,CASSYTMTSYEQYF
TRBJ1-1,TRBV29-1,-,CSVVMNTEAFF
TRBJ2-5,TRBV6-5,-,CASSYSTLRRETQYF
TRBJ2-5,TRBV29-1,-,CSEAQGTKETQYF
TRBJ1-6,TRBV30,TRBD1,CAWSNLGTAYNSPLHF
TRBJ2-7,TRBV5-1,-,CASSVGLTDVDEQYF
TRBJ2-1,TRBV9,-,CASSGYNEQFF
TRBJ2-4,TRBV28,-,CASSFASALAKNIQYF
TRBJ2-5,TRBV28,-,CASRPGGPRETQYF
TRBJ1-2,TRBV30,-,CAWNLNYGYTF
TRBJ1-1,TRBV6-5,-,CASSYGGNTEAFF
TRBJ2-5,TRBV5-1,-,CASSAWTAGAQETQYF
TRBJ2-5,TRBV11-2,-,CASSSQTSETQYF
TRBJ2-1,TRBV30,TRBD2,CAWSKLAGAYNEQFF
TRBJ2-3,TRBV29-1,-,CSAKGTAGDTQYF
TRBJ1-5,TRBV29-1,-,CSVAADVSQPQHF
TRBJ1-4,TRBV19,TRBD1,CASRASDRRNEKLFF
TRBJ1-1,TRBV9,-,CASSVQSGGTEAFF
TRBJ1-2,TRBV11-2,-,CASSLVEDYGYTF
TRBJ2-1,TRBV29-1,-,CSVEGGVDEQFF
TRBJ1-2,TRBV29-1,TRBD1,CSVEVRQGADGYTF
TRBJ2-7,TRBV29-1,-,CSVRLTGNQQVEQYF
TRBJ2-3,TRBV25-1,-,CASSDTRLAYDTQYF
TRBJ2-7,TRBV27,TRBD2,CASREEGGLDEQYF
TRBJ2-5,TRBV29-1,-,CSVADGVETQYF
TRBJ2-1,TRBV29-1,-,CSVGSDQYNEQFF
TRBJ1-1,TRBV28,-,CASGVRGAFF
TRBJ2-7,TRBV29-1,-,CSVRNRVVPYEQYF